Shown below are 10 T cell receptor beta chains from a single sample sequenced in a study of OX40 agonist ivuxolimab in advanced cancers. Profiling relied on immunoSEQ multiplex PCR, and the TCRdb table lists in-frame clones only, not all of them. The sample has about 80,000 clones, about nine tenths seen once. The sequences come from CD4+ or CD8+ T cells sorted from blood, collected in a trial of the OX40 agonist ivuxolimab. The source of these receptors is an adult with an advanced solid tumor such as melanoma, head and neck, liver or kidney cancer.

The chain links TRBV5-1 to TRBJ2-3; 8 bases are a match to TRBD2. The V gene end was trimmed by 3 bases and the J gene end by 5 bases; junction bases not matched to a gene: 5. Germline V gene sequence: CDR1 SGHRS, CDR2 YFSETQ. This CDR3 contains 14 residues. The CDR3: CASSYAGGIDTQYF. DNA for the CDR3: TGCGCCAGCAGCTATGCGGGGGGTATAGATACGCAGTATTTT.

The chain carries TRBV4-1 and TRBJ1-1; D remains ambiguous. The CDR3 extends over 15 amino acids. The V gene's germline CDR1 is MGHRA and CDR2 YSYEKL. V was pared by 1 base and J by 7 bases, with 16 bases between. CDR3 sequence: CASSQAGHEPGEAFF. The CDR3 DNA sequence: TGCGCCAGCAGCCAAGCGGGCCACGAGCCAGGTGAAGCTTTCTTT.

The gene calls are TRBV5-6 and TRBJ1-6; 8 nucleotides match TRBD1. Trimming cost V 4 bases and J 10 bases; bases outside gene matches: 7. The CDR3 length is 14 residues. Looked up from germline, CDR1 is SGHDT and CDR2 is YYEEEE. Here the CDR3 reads CASSLGQGWSPLHF. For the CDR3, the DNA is TGTGCCAGCAGCCTCGGACAGGGTTGGTCACCCCTCCACTTT.

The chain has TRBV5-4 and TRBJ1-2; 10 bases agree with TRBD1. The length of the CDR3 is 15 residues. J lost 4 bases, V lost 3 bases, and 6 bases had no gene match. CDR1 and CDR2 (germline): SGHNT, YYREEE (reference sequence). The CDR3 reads CASSSPGQGTYGYTF. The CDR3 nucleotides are TGTGCCAGCAGCTCCCCGGGACAGGGGACCTATGGCTACACCTTC.

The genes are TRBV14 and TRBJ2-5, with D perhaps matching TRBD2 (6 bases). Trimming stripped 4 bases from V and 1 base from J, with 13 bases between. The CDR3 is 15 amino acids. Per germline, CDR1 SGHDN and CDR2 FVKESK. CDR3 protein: CASSPGSWGQETQYF. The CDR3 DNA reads TGTGCCAGCAGCCCCGGGAGCTGGGGCCAAGAGACCCAGTACTTC.

CDR3 sequence: CASSLVLVGYEQFF. CDR3 nucleotides: TGTGCCAGCAGCTTAGTTCTAGTTGGGTATGAGCAGTTCTTC. The V gene is TRBV11-3, the J gene TRBJ2-1, with D unresolved. Germline V gene lookup returns CDR1 SGHNT and CDR2 YENEEA. The V end was cut by 1 base, the J end by 8 bases, with 12 bases between. The CDR3 loop spans 14 amino acids.

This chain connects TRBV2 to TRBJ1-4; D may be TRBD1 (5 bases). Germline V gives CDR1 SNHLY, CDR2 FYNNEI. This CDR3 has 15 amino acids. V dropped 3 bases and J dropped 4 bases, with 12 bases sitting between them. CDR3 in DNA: TGTGCCAGCAGTGATCGGGGACTGGGTAATGAAAAACTGTTTTTT. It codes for CASSDRGLGNEKLFF.

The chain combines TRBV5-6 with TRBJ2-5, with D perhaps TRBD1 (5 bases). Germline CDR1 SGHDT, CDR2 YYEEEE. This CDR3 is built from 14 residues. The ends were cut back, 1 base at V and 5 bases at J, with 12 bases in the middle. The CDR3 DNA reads TGTGCCAGCAGCTTGTTAGGGGTCCGGGAGACCCAGTACTTC. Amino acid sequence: CASSLLGVRETQYF.

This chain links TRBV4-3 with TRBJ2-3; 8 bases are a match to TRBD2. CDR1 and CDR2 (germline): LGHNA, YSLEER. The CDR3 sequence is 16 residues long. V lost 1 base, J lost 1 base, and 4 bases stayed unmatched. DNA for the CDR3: TGCGCCAGCAGCCAAGGGGAACTAGCGGGCACAGATACGCAGTATTTT. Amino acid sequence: CASSQGELAGTDTQYF.

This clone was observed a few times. CDR3 region: CASSLKVGQGNQPQHF. In DNA form, the CDR3 reads TGTGCCAGCAGCTTAAAAGTCGGACAGGGGAATCAGCCCCAGCATTTT. The chain joins TRBV7-2 to TRBJ1-5, with TRBD1 identical over 9 bases. Unmatched junction bases numbered 6, after V lost 2 bases and J lost 4 bases. Germline V gene sequence: CDR1 SGHTA, CDR2 FQGNSA. There are 16 residues in the CDR3.